The text below deals with one T cell receptor (beta chain). The data were obtained in a study of T cell changes during pregnancy in multiple sclerosis. Data came from immunoSEQ multiplex PCR; TCRdb stores just in-frame clones and leaves some out. The sample has some 60,000 clones, roughly 93% seen once. Trimming shortened V by 2 bases and J by 5 bases, and 13 bases separated the two germline ends. From germline, CDR1 is MDHEN and CDR2 SYDVKM. The CDR3 sequence is 15 residues long. The origin of this receptor is a female donor with multiple sclerosis, enrolled in a pregnancy study. The starting material was peripheral blood, obtained after pregnancy. The chain recombines TRBV28 with TRBJ2-1, with TRBD1 as a possible D gene (6 bases). As DNA, the CDR3 is TGTGCCAGCAGTTTAAGGGGGAGACTCGACAATGAGCAGTTCTTC. It translates to CASSLRGRLDNEQFF.